The sequence of this TCR beta chain was determined in a study of T-cell reconstitution after alpha-beta-depleted transplantation in children (dated by TCRdb to about 2016). For the study in its entirety: T-cell immune reconstitution after TCRalphabeta/CD19-depleted allogeneic hematopoietic cell transplantation in children was quantitatively tracked in the study by means of TCR repertoire profiling.

In this sample, this clonotype turned up a few times. The antigen it recognizes is unknown. No qualities accompany the bases; no much larger clone lies one base away. The library relied on PCR. The run used an Illumina HiSeq 2500. TCR library preparation used molecular barcoding, with unique molecular identifiers applied to normalize quantification of the TCRbeta repertoire. TCRdb reanalyzed the raw reads on its own, using fastp at Q25 for trimming and MiXCR for clone calling, and kept in-frame beta chains. Each CDR3 protein appears once, grouped with its most common genes and DNA. This sample is represented by almost 500,000 distinct CDR3 sequences; under 15% of them were singletons. The ten largest clones represent over 5.5% of the sample. Sequences MGHDK (CDR1) and SYGVNS (CDR2) are obtained from the germline V gene. V is reduced by 4 bases and J by 0 bases, leaving a spacing of 9 bases between them. The CDR3 runs 14 residues from the cysteine to the phenylalanine. CDR3 DNA only is kept here, 42 bases in frame from base 1.

Here the sequenced sample was PBMCs from the stem cell graft donor, taken from the stem cell graft. The chain is encoded by TRBV25-1 joined to TRBJ2-5; the D gene identity is not certain. This TCR was sampled from a human donor who donated a stem cell graft to a child with combined immunodeficiency. The DNA sequence is TGTGCCAGCAGTGTTGGCCAGTACCAAGAGACCCAGTACTTC. This codes for CASSVGQYQETQYF.